This TCR beta chain was captured by sequencing in a study of patients and donors after allogeneic stem cell transplantation. This clonotype was picked up a small number of times. The junction had 5 bases not matched to a gene; V was cut back by 6 bases and J by 4 bases. CDR1 is MNHEY, CDR2 SMNVEV, per germline (reference sequence). There are 13 residues in the CDR3. TCRdb independently ran MiXCR on the RT-PCR reads; one entry per CDR3 protein. The table shows approximately 200,000 distinct CDR3 sequences, with 41% occurring only once. The V and J genes are TRBV27 and TRBJ1-1; 7 nucleotides match TRBD1. The sequencing sample was made of blood, either unsorted or a sorted T cell fraction (not recorded which). The source of this sequence is a human donor who was either an allogeneic HSCT recipient or a stem cell or donor lymphocyte infusion donor (not recorded which). It is not recorded whose cells these are; they may come from a transplant donor. Written as DNA, the CDR3 is TGTGCCAGCAGGACAGGGTTTGGCACTGAAGCTTTCTTT. Translating gives CASRTGFGTEAFF.